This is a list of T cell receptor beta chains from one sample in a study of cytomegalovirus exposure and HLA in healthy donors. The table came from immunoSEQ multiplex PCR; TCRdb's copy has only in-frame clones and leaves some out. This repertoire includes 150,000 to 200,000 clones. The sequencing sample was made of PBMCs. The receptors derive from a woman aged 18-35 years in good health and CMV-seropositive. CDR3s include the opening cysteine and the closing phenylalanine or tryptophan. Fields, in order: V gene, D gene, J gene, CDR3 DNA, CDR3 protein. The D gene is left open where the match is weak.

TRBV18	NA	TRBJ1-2	TGTGCCAGCTCTCGGGGATCGGGGGTAGACTATGGCTACACCTTC	CASSRGSGVDYGYTF
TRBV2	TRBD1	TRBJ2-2	TGTGCCAGCAAACGTGACAGGGGATCAACCGGGGAGCTGTTTTTT	CASKRDRGSTGELFF
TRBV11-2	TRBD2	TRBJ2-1	TGTGCCAGCAGCTTACCCGGGCTAGCGGGCAATGAGCAGTTCTTC	CASSLPGLAGNEQFF
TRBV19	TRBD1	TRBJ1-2	TGTGCCAGTGGCCGGGACAGGAGCTACTATGGCTACACCTTC	CASGRDRSYYGYTF
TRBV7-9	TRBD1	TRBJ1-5	TGTGCCAGCAGCCAAGGGACAGGGACGGGCCAGCCCCAGCATTTT	CASSQGTGTGQPQHF
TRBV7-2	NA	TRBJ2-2	TGTGCCAGCAGCTTGAGCGGGGAGCTGTTTTTT	CASSLSGELFF
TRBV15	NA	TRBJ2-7	TGTGCCACCAGCAGGGACAGCTACGAGCAGTACTTC	CATSRDSYEQYF
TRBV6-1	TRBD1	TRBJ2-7	TGTGCCAGCATTGGGACAGGGACCTACGAGCAGTACTTC	CASIGTGTYEQYF
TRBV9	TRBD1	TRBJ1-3	TGTGCCAGCAGCGTCAGGGGGACTGGGGACACCATATATTTT	CASSVRGTGDTIYF
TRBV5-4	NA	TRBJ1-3	TGTGCCAGCAGCGGGGCGGCAGGGGCGGATACTGGAAACACCATATATTTT	CASSGAAGADTGNTIYF
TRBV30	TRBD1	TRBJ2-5	TGTGCCTGGAGTAGGGGGACAGTCGAGGCCCAGTACTTC	CAWSRGTVEAQYF
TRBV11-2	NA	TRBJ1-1	TGTGCCAGCAGCTTAGTATGGAGGGGTCTTGACACTGAAGCTTTCTTT	CASSLVWRGLDTEAFF
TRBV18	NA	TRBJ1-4	TGTGCCAGCTCACCAGGGCGTGAAAAACTGTTTTTT	CASSPGREKLFF
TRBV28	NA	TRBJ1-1	TGTGCCAGCAGACGTCTGGGGCTCCACACTGAAGCTTTCTTT	CASRRLGLHTEAFF
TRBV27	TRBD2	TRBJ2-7	TGTGCCAGCAGCCTTGCGGGGGGGGCCGTTTACGAGCAGTACTTC	CASSLAGGAVYEQYF